The TCR beta chain under discussion was sequenced for a study of identical twins. Points from the study as a whole: The models gave estimates that fell short of the out-of-frame TCR alpha sharing seen in monozygotic twins. Weaker excess twin sharing was observed in beta out-of-frame sequences. Excess low generation probability was seen in twin-shared out-of-frame alpha sequences.

The CDR3 covers 14 residues. Germline trimming cut 4 bases from V and 5 bases from J; bases unmatched to any gene: 7. Germline V gene data show CDR1 as SGHAT and CDR2 as FQNNGV. This clonotype showed up just a few times. The target antigen is unknown. Via MiXCR, TCRdb re-called the 5' RACE reads, giving one row per CDR3 protein. The sample shows around 690,000 distinct CDR3 sequences, 21% of them seen only once. The sample was also reused in another study, on T cells expressing NK-cell markers. Turning to that study: Several experiments confined sorting to alpha-beta TCR T cells with an anti-gamma-delta TCR antibody.

The chain couples TRBV11-2 to TRBJ2-5, with 7 bases fitting TRBD2. The sample consisted of PBMCs. This sequence was found in a woman under 30 in good health. The CDR3 is CASSSGLVWETQYF. The CDR3 nucleotides are TGTGCCAGCAGCTCCGGACTAGTGTGGGAGACCCAGTACTTC.